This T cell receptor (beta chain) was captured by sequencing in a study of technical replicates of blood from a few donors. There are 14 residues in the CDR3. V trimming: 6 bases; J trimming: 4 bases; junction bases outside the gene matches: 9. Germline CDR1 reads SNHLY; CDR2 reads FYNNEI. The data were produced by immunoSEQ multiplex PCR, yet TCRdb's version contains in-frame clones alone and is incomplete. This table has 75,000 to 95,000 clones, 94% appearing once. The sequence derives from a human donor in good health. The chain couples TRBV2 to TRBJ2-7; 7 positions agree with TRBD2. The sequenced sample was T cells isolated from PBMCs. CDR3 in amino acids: CASSPGTNFYEQYF. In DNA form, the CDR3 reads TGTGCCAGCAGCCCCGGGACTAATTTTTACGAGCAGTACTTC.